Below are 16 T cell receptor beta chains sequenced from a single sample in a study of cytomegalovirus exposure and HLA in healthy donors. PCR amplification relied on 60 Vbeta primers (plus 13 Jbeta primers). The method was immunoSEQ multiplex PCR; TCRdb's version includes in-frame clones alone and lacks a portion of them. The sample holds 110,000 to 150,000 clones, roughly 82% seen once. The sample was PBMCs. The receptor source for this set is a man younger than 40 in good health and CMV-seronegative.

The chain uses TRBV11-3 and TRBJ2-2, with TRBD1 matching over 7 bases. The germline V gene has CDR1 SGHNT and CDR2 YENEEA. The CDR3 spans 14 residues. The trim removed 3 bases at V and 4 bases at J, leaving 2 bases unmatched. DNA of the CDR3: TGTGCCAGCAGCTTGACAGGGACCACCGGGGAGCTGTTTTTT. Residues: CASSLTGTTGELFF.

This clone was seen more than once but under ten times. The gene calls are TRBV2 and TRBJ1-1; D gene unclear. CDR1 is SNHLY, CDR2 FYNNEI, per germline. Trimming left V 6 bases short and J 1 base short, with 12 bases between. The CDR3 has 14 amino acids. CDR3: CASRPGEGNTEAFF. The CDR3 region has the DNA TGTGCCAGCAGGCCTGGGGAGGGGAACACTGAAGCTTTCTTT.

The chain couples TRBV19 to TRBJ1-4, with TRBD1 identical over 8 bases. Per germline, CDR1 LNHDA and CDR2 SQIVND (reference sequence). After removal of 3 bases from V and 7 bases from J, the junction contained 7 bases not matched to a gene. The CDR3 loop spans 15 amino acids. The chain's CDR3 is CASSMQRTGSEKLFF. The CDR3 DNA follows: TGTGCCAGTAGTATGCAGCGGACAGGGAGTGAAAAACTGTTTTTT.

The rearrangement links TRBV28 to TRBJ2-7; no reliable D call. V shed 1 base and J shed 5 bases, with 9 bases lying between them. Germline V gene data show CDR1 as MDHEN and CDR2 as SYDVKM. The length of the CDR3 is 13 residues. The CDR3 DNA reads TGTGCCAGCAGTTTATCTAGTCGGGACGAGCAGTACTTC. Its translation: CASSLSSRDEQYF.

The chain uses TRBV19 and TRBJ1-5; D unresolved. The V gene lost 8 bases and the J gene lost 7 bases, with 15 bases spanning the gap. Germline assignment: CDR1 LNHDA and CDR2 SQIVND (reference sequence). The length of the CDR3 is 13 residues. The CDR3 protein is CASGIGGEQPQHF. DNA of the CDR3: TGTGCCAGTGGGATAGGAGGTGAACAGCCCCAGCATTTT.

This clone was observed a handful of times. This chain uses TRBV7-2 with TRBJ2-7; weak D call: TRBD1 (5 bases). Germline CDR1 reads SGHTA; CDR2 reads FQGNSA. This CDR3 region has 14 residues. V was shortened by 1 base and J by 5 bases, with 12 bases between the two germline ends. The CDR3 DNA sequence: TGTGCCAGCAGCTTAGTTCCAGGGAAGGACGAGCAGTACTTC. This translates into CASSLVPGKDEQYF.

Comment on this clone: The identical CDR3 is also encoded by other nucleotide sequences in the sample. The V and J genes are TRBV5-1 and TRBJ2-6, with D maybe TRBD2 (6 bases). V was shortened by 2 bases and J by 0 bases, with 9 bases between the two germline ends. This CDR3 has 16 residues. Germline loops: CDR1 SGHRS, CDR2 YFSETQ. The CDR3 here is CASSLGDFSGANVLTF. The CDR3 DNA sequence: TGCGCCAGCAGCTTAGGGGACTTCTCTGGGGCCAACGTCCTGACTTTC.

This clone has just one count. The rearrangement joins TRBV28 to TRBJ2-7; 8 nucleotides match TRBD2. Germline CDR1 is MDHEN and CDR2 is SYDVKM. The CDR3 covers 16 residues. Germline trimming cut 8 bases from V and 0 bases from J; bases unmatched to any gene: 12. CDR3 nucleotides: TGTGCCAGCTGCCTTAACTCGGGGGGGGACTCCTACGAGCAGTACTTC. Encoded protein: CASCLNSGGDSYEQYF.

This chain connects TRBV5-1 to TRBJ2-1; TRBD2 aligns across 10 bases. Germline CDR1 SGHRS, CDR2 YFSETQ. V dropped 4 bases and J dropped 3; count of bases not matched to a gene: 4. This CDR3 comprises 15 residues. The CDR3 nucleotides are TGCGCCAGCAGCGCAGGACTAGCGGACTACAATGAGCAGTTCTTC. The encoded protein is CASSAGLADYNEQFF.

The V gene is TRBV5-5, the J gene TRBJ2-3; D is unclear. The germline V gene encodes CDR1 SGHKS and CDR2 YYEKEE (reference sequence). The CDR3 totals 14 residues. V lost 4 bases to trimming and J lost 2 bases, with 11 bases between them. The CDR3, as DNA: TGTGCCAGCAGCCACAGTCCTTCCACAGATACGCAGTATTTT. Translating gives CASSHSPSTDTQYF.

CDR3 DNA: TGCAGCGTTGAGGGGACTAGTTACAATGAGCAGTTCTTC. It encodes CSVEGTSYNEQFF. The J gene is TRBJ2-1, the V gene TRBV29-1, with TRBD2 identical over 8 bases. CDR3 length equals 13 residues. V lost 3 bases and J lost 4; bases outside the gene matches: 2. Germline values: CDR1 SQVTM, CDR2 ANQGSEA.

The rearrangement uses TRBV28 and TRBJ1-3; weak D call: TRBD1 (5 bases). Germline assignment: CDR1 MDHEN and CDR2 SYDVKM. The CDR3 spans 14 residues. The V gene lost 10 bases and the J gene lost 2 bases, with 15 bases spanning the gap. The CDR3 protein is CANETGETGNTIYF. CDR3 in DNA: TGTGCCAACGAGACGGGGGAAACTGGAAACACCATATATTTT.

This clone is a singleton in its sample. The rearrangement links TRBV9 to TRBJ1-1; D is perhaps TRBD1 (6 bases). The CDR3 has 15 residues. Per germline, CDR1 SGDLS and CDR2 YYNGEE. Trimming removed 4 bases at V and 3 bases at J, with 16 bases between. CDR3 amino acids: CASSSAGTKDTEAFF. The CDR3 bases are TGTGCCAGCAGCTCCGCCGGGACAAAGGACACTGAAGCTTTCTTT.

The chain joins TRBV6-1 to TRBJ2-2; D is possibly TRBD1 (5 bases). V was shortened by 2 bases and J by 7 bases, with 11 bases between the two germline ends. The CDR3 has 14 amino acids. Germline V gives CDR1 MNHNS, CDR2 SASEGT. As DNA, the CDR3 is TGTGCCAGCAGTGAAATTAGGGGTGACGGGGAGCTGTTTTTT. Amino acid sequence: CASSEIRGDGELFF.

This clone has only one observation. DNA of the CDR3: TGTGCCTGGAGAAGGACAGGGGGCTTCGACACCGGGGAGCTGTTTTTT. This translates into CAWRRTGGFDTGELFF. The chain recombines TRBV30 with TRBJ2-2, with TRBD1 matching 11 bases. Germline V gene lookup returns CDR1 GTSNPN and CDR2 SVGIG (reference sequence). The CDR3 is made up of 16 amino acids. V shed 3 bases and J 3 bases; nucleotides not matched to a gene: 6.

The chain combines TRBV7-2 with TRBJ2-3; 10 bases line up with TRBD2. CDR3 length: 15 residues. Germline trimming cut 6 bases from V and 2 bases from J; bases unmatched to any gene: 5. Germline loops: CDR1 SGHTA, CDR2 FQGNSA. The CDR3 here is CASSASGGLTDTQYF. CDR3 sequence (DNA): TGTGCCAGCAGTGCTAGCGGGGGCCTCACAGATACGCAGTATTTT.